Included here is one TCR beta chain sequence, with context. PCR used 60 Vbeta primers and 13 Jbeta primers. Profiled with immunoSEQ multiplex PCR; TCRdb holds only in-frame clones, not every one. The sample contains just under 65,000 clones, over 75% of which appear only once. Germline values: CDR1 SGHRS, CDR2 YFSETQ. Deletions cut 4 bases from V and 3 bases from J, with 8 bases between. CDR3 length equals 12 residues. The data are from a study of cytomegalovirus exposure and HLA in healthy donors. The sequenced sample was PBMCs. J is TRBJ2-7 and V is TRBV5-1, with D possibly TRBD1 on 5 matching bases. The sequence was obtained from a woman aged 25-40 years in good health and CMV-seronegative. The CDR3 DNA is TGCGCCAGCAGCCTACAGGACTACGAGCAGTACTTC. Its translation: CASSLQDYEQYF.